These 20 T cell receptor beta chains came from one sample sequenced in a study of shared clonotypes between healthy human individuals. Some clones are missing from TCRdb's copy, which holds only in-frame ones; the method was immunoSEQ multiplex PCR. The sample contains more than 2,000,000 clones, around nine tenths of which appear only once. The sequenced sample was naive CD4+ T cells sorted from blood. Subset: CD45RA+ positively selected. The receptors come from a man younger than 35 in good health.

The rearrangement joins TRBV28 to TRBJ1-6, with TRBD1 as a possible D gene (6 bases). Germline V CDR1 and CDR2: MDHEN, SYDVKM. V lost 6 bases, J lost 11 bases, and 14 bases lay in between. The CDR3 consists of 13 residues. This chain's CDR3 is CASSDRRLAPLHF. CDR3 sequence (DNA): TGTGCCAGCAGCGACAGGAGGTTGGCACCCCTCCACTTT.

The rearrangement joins TRBV6-4 to TRBJ2-3; 7 nucleotides line up with TRBD2. After removal of 2 bases from V and 10 bases from J, the junction contained 12 bases not matched to a gene. From germline, CDR1 is MRHNA and CDR2 SNTAGT. The CDR3 length is 15 residues. This CDR3 is CASSDSGTDGLPQYF. In DNA form, the CDR3 reads TGTGCCAGCAGTGACAGCGGGACCGACGGCCTGCCGCAGTATTTT.

The V gene is TRBV6-1, the J gene TRBJ2-7; the D is unclear. CDR3 length: 11 residues. Germline CDR1 MNHNS, CDR2 SASEGT. V dropped 5 bases and J dropped 3 bases, with 5 bases sitting between them. DNA of the CDR3: TGTGCCAGCAGTACGAACTACGAGCAGTACTTC. Translated: CASSTNYEQYF.

The J gene is TRBJ2-2, the V gene TRBV9; unclear D gene. CDR1 and CDR2 (germline): SGDLS, YYNGEE. V dropped 0 bases and J dropped 5 bases, with 11 bases sitting between them. CDR3 length equals 15 residues. The CDR3 sequence: CASSVGHSPTGELFF. The CDR3 bases are TGTGCCAGCAGCGTAGGGCACTCACCGACCGGGGAGCTGTTTTTT.

V is TRBV29-1 and J is TRBJ1-4, with 7 bases aligning to TRBD1. CDR1 SQVTM and CDR2 ANQGSEA come from the germline V gene. The V and J ends lost 3 bases and 2 bases, in that order; junction bases with no gene match: 0. The CDR3 is 13 amino acids. DNA of the CDR3: TGCAGCGTTGAGGGACAGACTAATGAAAAACTGTTTTTT. This codes for CSVEGQTNEKLFF.

This chain uses TRBV11-2 with TRBJ2-7; D not resolved. The germline gives CDR1 SGHAT, CDR2 FQNNGV. Trimming shortened V by 6 bases and J by 0 bases, and 9 bases separated the two germline ends. The CDR3 runs 13 residues. CDR3 residues: CASRRPSSYEQYF. The CDR3 region has the DNA TGTGCCAGCAGGCGGCCGAGCTCCTACGAGCAGTACTTC.

V usage is TRBV4-3 and J usage is TRBJ1-4; possibly TRBD1 for D (5 bases). The CDR3 covers 19 residues. The V gene lost 0 bases and the J gene lost 4 bases, with 21 bases spanning the gap. Looked up from germline, CDR1 is LGHNA and CDR2 is YSLEER. The CDR3 nucleotides read TGCGCCAGCAGCCAAGAAGTCTTGAGGGGCGCGGGGTTTAATGAAAAACTGTTTTTT. Its translation is CASSQEVLRGAGFNEKLFF.

The sample holds one count of this clone. This chain uses TRBV2 with TRBJ2-3, with 8 bases that match TRBD2. Germline loops: CDR1 SNHLY, CDR2 FYNNEI. The V gene end was trimmed by 1 base and the J gene end by 8 bases; junction bases not matched to a gene: 5. This CDR3 contains 14 residues. The CDR3 here is CASSEVGTRGTQYF. The CDR3 region has the DNA TGTGCCAGCAGTGAAGTAGGGACTAGAGGTACGCAGTATTTT.

V is TRBV28 and J is TRBJ1-2; D remains unclear. This CDR3 is 13 amino acids long. V lost 6 bases and J lost 6, with 14 bases in between. The V gene's germline CDR1 is MDHEN and CDR2 SYDVKM. CDR3 sequence reads: CASRAQSEDGYTF. For the CDR3, the DNA is TGTGCCAGCAGGGCCCAATCCGAGGATGGCTACACCTTC.

Remarks on this clone: The conserved phenylalanine or tryptophan is not found at the CDR3 terminus, so this likely reflects a read error. The DNA is omitted, as the CDR3 cannot be located on it reliably, and the CDR3 follows TCRdb's listing. This sample includes further DNA sequences coding for the same CDR3. The chain joins TRBV7-9 to TRBJ1-2. The CDR3 numbers 11 amino acids, ends counted. The germline gives CDR1 SEHNR, CDR2 FQNEAQ (reference sequence). Here the CDR3 reads CASSLGETRGV.

The genes are TRBV30 and TRBJ2-3; D gene uncertain. Germline V lookup: CDR1 GTSNPN, CDR2 SVGIG (reference sequence). This CDR3 comprises 15 residues. V lost 2 bases and J lost 2, with 14 bases in between. The CDR3 bases are TGTGCCTGGAGTAGTGGAGTAGGGATCACAGATACGCAGTATTTT. It is translated as CAWSSGVGITDTQYF.

The V call is TRBV5-1, the J call TRBJ2-5; tentative D call: TRBD2 (7 bases). Per the germline V gene, CDR1 is SGHRS and CDR2 is YFSETQ. The V and J ends lost 4 bases and 5 bases respectively, with 18 bases between them. This CDR3 region has 15 residues. The CDR3 protein is CASSPRGGPWETQYF. The CDR3 DNA reads TGCGCCAGCAGCCCGAGGGGGGGGCCGTGGGAGACCCAGTACTTC.

The chain employs TRBV5-4 and TRBJ2-2; 10 nucleotides match TRBD1. In germline, CDR1 is SGHNT, CDR2 YYREEE (reference sequence). V lost 4 bases and J lost 4; bases outside the gene matches: 7. The CDR3 sequence is 16 residues long. In DNA form, the CDR3 reads TGTGCCAGCAGCCCCGCGGGGACAGGGGTCACCGGGGAGCTGTTTTTT. This gives the protein CASSPAGTGVTGELFF.

This clone turned up a few times. The genes are TRBV30 and TRBJ1-2; 7 nucleotides match TRBD1. From germline, CDR1 is GTSNPN and CDR2 SVGIG (reference sequence). The J segment lost 6 bases and the V segment lost 4 bases, leaving 5 bases of the junction unmatched. The CDR3 spans 12 residues. The CDR3 sequence is CAWTGTEHGYTF. The CDR3, as DNA: TGTGCCTGGACCGGGACAGAACATGGCTACACCTTC.

The rearrangement uses TRBV4-1 and TRBJ1-1; D is uncertain. Trimming shortened V by 6 bases and J by 1 base, and 18 bases separated the two germline ends. Germline lookup yields CDR1 MGHRA and CDR2 YSYEKL. This CDR3 is built from 16 residues. CDR3 nucleotide sequence: TGCGCCAGCAGTCCCTATTACCCACCCCGGAACACTGAAGCTTTCTTT. This gives the protein CASSPYYPPRNTEAFF.

To note about this clone: Other DNA sequences of this sample code for an identical CDR3. This chain connects TRBV18 to TRBJ1-1; D remains ambiguous. The germline V gene encodes CDR1 KGHSH and CDR2 LQKENI. This CDR3 is built from 15 residues. The V gene lost 0 bases and the J gene lost 0 bases, with 8 bases spanning the gap. The CDR3 region is CASSPPMGMNTEAFF. CDR3 nucleotide sequence: TGTGCCAGCTCACCACCGATGGGTATGAACACTGAAGCTTTCTTT.

The chain uses TRBV6-5 and TRBJ2-7, with D perhaps given as TRBD1 or TRBD2 (5 bases each). Trimming stripped 6 bases from V and 7 bases from J, with 16 bases between. CDR1 is MNHEY and CDR2 is SVGAGI in the germline V gene. This CDR3 is built from 13 residues. The CDR3 reads CASRSWDPREQYF. For the CDR3, the DNA is TGTGCCAGCAGATCCTGGGACCCGAGGGAGCAGTACTTC.

This chain joins TRBV28 and TRBJ1-2; D remains unclear. Germline CDR1 reads MDHEN; CDR2 reads SYDVKM. The V and J ends lost 4 bases and 6 bases respectively, with 9 bases between them. The CDR3 is made up of 12 amino acids. CDR3 loop: CASSSLLNGYTF. The DNA of the CDR3 is TGTGCCAGCAGTTCCCTTCTAAATGGCTACACCTTC.

The chain carries TRBV10-1 and TRBJ2-7; 9 bases are a match to TRBD1. Trimming took 6 bases from V and 3 from J; bases not matched to a gene: 6. Germline lookup yields CDR1 WNHNN and CDR2 SYGVQD (reference sequence). This CDR3 region has 14 residues. The CDR3 here is CASSATGGYYEQYF. CDR3 in DNA: TGCGCCAGCAGCGCGACAGGGGGGTACTACGAGCAGTACTTC.

Note on this clone: The sample has other DNA sequences that encode this CDR3 too. This chain connects TRBV2 to TRBJ1-2; D not certain. Per germline, CDR1 SNHLY and CDR2 FYNNEI. This CDR3 contains 14 residues. V lost 4 bases and J 4 bases, leaving 13 bases between the germline ends. The CDR3: CASSGRGGVYGYTF. In DNA, the CDR3 is TGTGCCAGCAGTGGACGGGGAGGAGTCTATGGCTACACCTTC. The variable domain in full, completed from reference TRBV2 and TRBJ1-2, reads EPEVTQTPSHQVTQMGQEVILRCVPISNHLYFYWYRQILGQKVEFLVSFYNNEISEKSEIFDDQFSVERPDGSNFTLKIRSTKLEDSAMYFCASSGRGGVYGYTFGSGTRLTVV.